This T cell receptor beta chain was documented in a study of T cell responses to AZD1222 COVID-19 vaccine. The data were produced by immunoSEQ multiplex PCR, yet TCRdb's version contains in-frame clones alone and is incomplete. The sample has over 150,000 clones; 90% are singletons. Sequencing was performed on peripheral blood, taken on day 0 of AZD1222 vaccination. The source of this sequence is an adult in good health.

This CDR3 is CATGRPNTEAFF. DNA for the CDR3: TGTGCCACCGGACGGCCGAACACTGAAGCTTTCTTT. The chain couples TRBV6-5 to TRBJ1-1; D is unresolved. CDR1 is MNHEY, CDR2 SVGAGI, per germline. CDR3 size: 12 residues. The V and J ends lost 10 bases and 1 base respectively, with 10 bases between them.